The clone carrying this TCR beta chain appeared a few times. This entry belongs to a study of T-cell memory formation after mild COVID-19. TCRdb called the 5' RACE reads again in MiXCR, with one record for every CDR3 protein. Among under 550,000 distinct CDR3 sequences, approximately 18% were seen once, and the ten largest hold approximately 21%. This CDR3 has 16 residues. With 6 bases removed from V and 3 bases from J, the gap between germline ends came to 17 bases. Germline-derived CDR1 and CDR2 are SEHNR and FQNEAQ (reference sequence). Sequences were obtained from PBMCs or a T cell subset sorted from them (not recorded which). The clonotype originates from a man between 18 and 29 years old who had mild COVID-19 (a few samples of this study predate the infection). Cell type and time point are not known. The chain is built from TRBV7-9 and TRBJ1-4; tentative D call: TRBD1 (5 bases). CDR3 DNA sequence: TGTGCCAGCAGTTCGCCCCGGGGCGGAGCTAATGAAAAACTGTTTTTT. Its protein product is CASSSPRGGANEKLFF.